These 31 T cell receptor beta chains were sequenced from one sample in a study of T-cell memory formation after mild COVID-19 (TCRdb year 2021). The method behind the library was 5' RACE. For sequencing, an Illumina NovaSeq 6000 was employed. The public reads were run again by TCRdb, first through fastp at Q25 and then through MiXCR, and only productive beta chains were kept. Here each entry gathers all rows of one CDR3 protein and keeps the most common genes and DNA. In all, the sample holds 350,000 to 400,000 distinct CDR3 sequences, and 20% to 25% of those were seen once. The biggest ten clones account for about 12% of the sample. Sequencing was done on a sample of PBMCs or a T cell subset sorted from them (not recorded which). These receptors originate from an adult woman who had mild COVID-19 (a few samples of this study predate the infection). The sample titles of this study are shuffled in the database, so cell type and time point are left out; the donor was told from shared clones.

This clonotype was seen only a few times. This chain links TRBV30 with TRBJ2-5, with unresolved D. Looked up from germline, CDR1 is GTSNPN and CDR2 is SVGIG (reference sequence). This CDR3 is built from 11 residues. Trimming took off 1 base at V and 5 bases at J, with 5 bases between the two ends. The CDR3 sequence: CAWSGDETQYF. The CDR3 nucleotides are TGTGCCTGGAGTGGCGACGAGACCCAGTACTTC.

The J gene is TRBJ2-2, the V gene TRBV29-1, with unresolved D. V was cut by 1 base and J by 4 bases, with 10 bases left in between. This CDR3 spans 14 amino acids. Germline-derived CDR1 and CDR2 are SQVTM and ANQGSEA. The CDR3 reads CSVEVWSGTGELFF. CDR3 nucleotide sequence: TGCAGCGTTGAAGTGTGGTCAGGCACCGGGGAGCTGTTTTTT.

The rearrangement links TRBV9 to TRBJ2-7; 10 bases agree with TRBD2. CDR3 size: 18 residues. Unmatched junction bases numbered 15, after V lost 0 bases and J lost 6 bases. Germline V lookup: CDR1 SGDLS, CDR2 YYNGEE. CDR3 DNA: TGTGCCAGCAGCGTAGCATCAGTCCTAGCGGGAGTGCAAGGCGAGCAGTACTTC. Translating gives CASSVASVLAGVQGEQYF.

This clonotype has more than one count but fewer than ten. The chain employs TRBV29-1 and TRBJ2-3; TRBD2 matches at 8 bases. Losses at the gene ends were 7 bases for V and 5 bases for J; bases not matched to a gene: 11. The CDR3 extends over 14 amino acids. CDR1 and CDR2 from the germline V gene are SQVTM and ANQGSEA. The CDR3 nucleotides are TGCAGCGCCCGGCCCGGGAGGGCCAGAGATACGCAGTATTTT. Translation: CSARPGRARDTQYF.

This clonotype was detected only a few times. This rearrangement joins TRBV13 to TRBJ2-7; D is undetermined. Per the germline V gene, CDR1 is PRHDT and CDR2 is FYEKMQ (reference sequence). The CDR3 covers 14 residues. V was trimmed by 0 bases and J by 4 bases, leaving 10 bases between them. CDR3 protein: CASSLGGPVYEQYF. CDR3 sequence (DNA): TGTGCCAGCAGCTTAGGGGGTCCAGTTTACGAGCAGTACTTC.

The rearrangement links TRBV12-3 or TRBV12-4 to TRBJ2-7; 8 nucleotides agree with TRBD1. This CDR3 has 17 residues. Unmatched junction bases numbered 20, after V lost 8 bases and J lost 5 bases. The DNA for the CDR3 is TGTGCCAGCCATAGGGGAATCGGTGGACAGGGACGTAACGAGCAGTACTTC. Translation gives CASHRGIGGQGRNEQYF.

The chain joins TRBV12-3 or TRBV12-4 to TRBJ2-7; D not certain. The CDR3 totals 12 residues. The germline V and J ends were trimmed by 0 bases and 7 bases, with 7 bases remaining between them. CDR3 bases: TGTGCCAGCAGTTTAGCGGAGAGGGAGCAGTACTTC. As protein: CASSLAEREQYF.

About this clonotype: The junction departs from the called germline gene at one end, perhaps through a read error. This chain connects TRBV14 to TRBJ2-3, with 7 bases fitting TRBD2. Germline V lookup: CDR1 SGHDN, CDR2 FVKESK. The CDR3 length is 16 residues. The DNA of the CDR3 is TGTGCCAGCAGCCATCCTGGCGGGGGAGGGGCAGATGCGCAGTATTTT. Translation gives CASSHPGGGGADAQYF.

Comments on this clonotype: The junction and the germline gene differ at one end; a read error may be behind it. This chain joins TRBV7-6 and TRBJ2-7; perhaps TRBD1 as D (6 bases). CDR1 and CDR2 (germline): SGHVS, FNYEAQ. This CDR3 comprises 14 residues. CDR3 DNA sequence: TGTGCCAGCAGCCTAGCCGGCACAGGGAGCGAGCAGTACTTC. Translated: CASSLAGTGSEQYF.

Ten or more counts support this clonotype. This sequence joins TRBV7-8 and TRBJ2-3; possibly TRBD1 or TRBD2 for D (5 bases each). V was clipped by 0 bases and J by 0 bases, with 10 bases between them. This CDR3 spans 16 amino acids. Germline V lookup: CDR1 SGHVS, CDR2 FQNEAQ. This chain's CDR3 is CASSLALGGSTDTQYF. The CDR3 bases are TGTGCCAGCAGCTTAGCGCTTGGGGGTAGCACAGATACGCAGTATTTT.

A few counts support this clonotype. The chain carries TRBV27 and TRBJ2-1; D gene ambiguous. V lost 3 bases and J 10 bases, leaving 16 bases between the germline ends. This CDR3 comprises 14 residues. Germline CDR1 reads MNHEY; CDR2 reads SMNVEV (reference sequence). The CDR3 sequence is CASSFSLSTTEQFF. CDR3 nucleotide sequence: TGTGCCAGCAGTTTCTCGCTTTCAACAACGGAGCAGTTCTTC.

The chain combines TRBV12-3 or TRBV12-4 with TRBJ1-4; unclear D gene. The CDR3 contains 14 residues. The ends were cut back, 6 bases at V and 4 bases at J, with 12 bases in the middle. CDR3: CASRLGWGNEKLFF. DNA of the CDR3: TGTGCCAGCAGGTTGGGGTGGGGTAATGAAAAACTGTTTTTT.

This clonotype occurred a few times. The gene calls are TRBV24-1 and TRBJ2-5, with D uncertain. The V end was cut by 0 bases, the J end by 7 bases, with 11 bases between. Per the germline V gene, CDR1 is KGHDR and CDR2 is SFDVKD. The CDR3 totals 14 residues. CDR3 protein: CATSDLGQGSTQYF. Written as DNA, the CDR3 is TGTGCCACCAGTGATTTGGGGCAAGGATCGACCCAGTACTTC.

The chain employs TRBV7-8 and TRBJ1-2, with D maybe TRBD1 (5 bases). The CDR3 contains 11 residues. Trimming took 10 bases from V and 7 from J, leaving 13 bases between them. Germline loops: CDR1 SGHVS, CDR2 FQNEAQ. As DNA, the CDR3 is TGTGCCACCTCGTGGGGGGTTGGCTACACCTTC. Amino acid sequence: CATSWGVGYTF.

This clonotype was seen ten or more times. The V call is TRBV4-1, the J call TRBJ1-2, with 10 bases matching TRBD1. Germline-derived CDR1 and CDR2 are MGHRA and YSYEKL. The CDR3 runs 15 residues. The V and J ends lost 0 bases and 7 bases, in that order; junction bases with no gene match: 5. CDR3 sequence (DNA): TGCGCCAGCAGCCAAGAGCGACAGGGGGCAGGTGGCTACACCTTC. It is translated as CASSQERQGAGGYTF.

The J gene is TRBJ2-7, the V gene TRBV12-3 or TRBV12-4, with D possibly matching TRBD2 (6 bases). V was pared by 11 bases and J by 3 bases, with 17 bases between. This CDR3 is built from 13 residues. The CDR3 loop reads CASVARDDYEQYF. In DNA form, the CDR3 reads TGTGCCTCCGTGGCGCGGGATGACTACGAGCAGTACTTC.

The gene calls are TRBV12-3 or TRBV12-4 and TRBJ1-1, with D tentatively TRBD1 (5 bases). The CDR3 sequence is 15 residues long. V lost 1 base and J 1 base, leaving 10 bases between the germline ends. The CDR3 loop reads CASSLGGVRNTEAFF. The CDR3 nucleotides are TGTGCCAGCAGTTTAGGAGGGGTCCGGAACACTGAAGCTTTCTTT.

The rearrangement joins TRBV18 to TRBJ1-5; D uncertain. The CDR3 is 16 residues long. The V gene's germline CDR1 is KGHSH and CDR2 LQKENI. Between the trimmed V and J ends, which lost 2 bases and 1 base, there was a span of 12 bases. The CDR3 protein is CASSPWADESNQPQHF. Here the CDR3 DNA reads TGTGCCAGCTCACCATGGGCAGACGAGAGCAATCAGCCCCAGCATTTT.

V usage is TRBV3-1 and J usage is TRBJ2-1, with 11 nucleotides matching TRBD2. Looked up from germline, CDR1 is LGHDT and CDR2 is YNNKEL (reference sequence). J was trimmed by 15 bases and V by 1 base; bases with no gene match: 17. The CDR3 is 17 residues long. CDR3 amino acids: CASSQGDGTSGTMSTFF. The CDR3 DNA is TGTGCCAGCAGCCAAGGAGACGGGACTAGCGGTACAATGAGCACGTTCTTC.

The V and J genes are TRBV24-1 and TRBJ2-4, with unresolved D. The CDR3 spans 15 residues. V was shortened by 9 bases and J by 3 bases, with 17 bases between the two germline ends. Germline CDR1 reads KGHDR; CDR2 reads SFDVKD. The CDR3 sequence: CATSSRVLGKNIQYF. The CDR3 nucleotides read TGTGCCACCTCCTCGCGTGTTCTAGGCAAAAACATTCAGTACTTC.

This clonotype has a handful of counts. This rearrangement joins TRBV5-1 to TRBJ2-7; TRBD1 matches at 7 bases. After removal of 4 bases from V and 5 bases from J, the junction contained 12 bases not matched to a gene. Germline V gene lookup returns CDR1 SGHRS and CDR2 YFSETQ. The CDR3 contains 15 residues. DNA for the CDR3: TGCGCCAGCAGCCGGGACAGTCCCCATTTAGACGAGCAGTACTTC. Translation: CASSRDSPHLDEQYF. The full variable domain, in which reference TRBV5-1 and TRBJ2-7 provide the parts outside the CDR3, is KAGVTQTPRYLIKTRGQQVTLSCSPISGHRSVSWYQQTPGQGLQFLFEYFSETQRNKGNFPGRFSGRQFSNSRSEMNVSTLELGDSALYLCASSRDSPHLDEQYFGPGTRLTVT.

This clonotype was seen more than once but under ten times. V gene TRBV7-8 combines with J gene TRBJ1-4; D is unresolved. The V gene's germline CDR1 is SGHVS and CDR2 FQNEAQ. With 1 base removed from V and 6 bases from J, the gap between germline ends came to 9 bases. The CDR3 is made up of 14 amino acids. The CDR3 reads CASSLEQEDEKLFF. Written as DNA, the CDR3 is TGTGCCAGCAGCTTAGAGCAGGAGGATGAAAAACTGTTTTTT.

This clonotype was detected many times. The chain joins TRBV20-1 to TRBJ1-1; D is undetermined. Deletions cut 0 bases from V and 4 bases from J, with 9 bases between. CDR1 and CDR2 from the germline V gene are DFQATT and SNEGSKA (reference sequence). This CDR3 is built from 13 residues. The CDR3 DNA sequence: TGCAGTGCTAGAGATCTGCTCGCCACTGAAGCTTTCTTT. Protein sequence: CSARDLLATEAFF.

This clonotype has just a few counts. The chain has TRBV7-2 and TRBJ2-3, with TRBD2 matching over 8 bases. Germline V gene data show CDR1 as SGHTA and CDR2 as FQGNSA. Germline trimming cut 2 bases from V and 2 bases from J; bases unmatched to any gene: 9. The CDR3 loop spans 17 amino acids. CDR3 nucleotide sequence: TGTGCCAGCAGCTTAAGCGTAGCGGGGCCGATCACAGATACGCAGTATTTT. Protein: CASSLSVAGPITDTQYF.

The count of this clonotype is one. The genes are TRBV7-2 and TRBJ2-5; D remains ambiguous. Per germline, CDR1 SGHTA and CDR2 FQGNSA. The CDR3 spans 13 residues. The germline V and J ends were trimmed by 5 bases and 5 bases, with 12 bases remaining between them. The CDR3 bases are TGTGCCAGCAGCAACTTTTATTCGGAGACCCAGTACTTC. This sequence encodes CASSNFYSETQYF.

This clonotype was counted a few times. V and J are TRBV12-3 or TRBV12-4 and TRBJ2-1, with D hard to call. The V and J ends lost 5 bases and 12 bases respectively, with 11 bases between them. There are 11 residues in the CDR3. This CDR3 reads CASSETVGQFF. The CDR3 DNA is TGTGCCAGCAGTGAGACCGTGGGGCAGTTCTTC.

Only a few counts were recorded for this clonotype. The chain joins TRBV24-1 to TRBJ2-2; the D gene is possibly TRBD2 (6 bases). CDR3 length: 18 residues. The germline V gene has CDR1 KGHDR and CDR2 SFDVKD. The V and J ends lost 1 base and 5 bases respectively, with 19 bases between them. Here the CDR3 DNA reads TGTGCCACCAGTGATTTTAGCGGTGCTGGGGCAGGGACCGGGGAGCTGTTTTTT. This encodes CATSDFSGAGAGTGELFF.

This clonotype was seen only a few times. The gene calls are TRBV9 and TRBJ2-5, with TRBD1 identical over 7 bases. Germline-derived CDR1 and CDR2 are SGDLS and YYNGEE. Germline trimming cut 4 bases from V and 4 bases from J; bases unmatched to any gene: 4. This CDR3 region has 13 residues. This CDR3 is CASSPPGGETQYF. The DNA for the CDR3 is TGTGCCAGCAGCCCCCCAGGGGGAGAGACCCAGTACTTC.

This clonotype has a handful of counts. V usage is TRBV5-1 and J usage is TRBJ1-3, with unresolved D. Germline V gene lookup returns CDR1 SGHRS and CDR2 YFSETQ. V dropped 4 bases and J dropped 4 bases, with 6 bases sitting between them. The CDR3 is 12 amino acids. The CDR3 coding sequence is TGCGCCAGCAGCACCAGCGGAAACACCATATATTTT. As protein: CASSTSGNTIYF. The complete variable domain, with remaining parts taken from reference TRBV5-1 and TRBJ1-3, reads KAGVTQTPRYLIKTRGQQVTLSCSPISGHRSVSWYQQTPGQGLQFLFEYFSETQRNKGNFPGRFSGRQFSNSRSEMNVSTLELGDSALYLCASSTSGNTIYFGEGSWLTVV.

J is TRBJ2-7 and V is TRBV4-1; no firm D call. Germline CDR1 reads MGHRA; CDR2 reads YSYEKL. The CDR3 extends over 12 amino acids. Between the trimmed V and J ends, which lost 3 bases and 0 bases, there was a span of 3 bases. The DNA for the CDR3 is TGCGCCAGCAGCCACGACTCCTACGAGCAGTACTTC. This gives the protein CASSHDSYEQYF.

This clonotype was detected a few times. V is TRBV9 and J is TRBJ2-2; 10 nucleotides line up with TRBD2. There are 16 residues in the CDR3. Unmatched junction bases numbered 3, after V lost 0 bases and J lost 4 bases. In germline, CDR1 is SGDLS, CDR2 YYNGEE. The CDR3 region has the DNA TGTGCCAGCAGCGTAGGGGGACTAGCGTTCACCGGGGAGCTGTTTTTT. The encoded protein is CASSVGGLAFTGELFF.